This T cell receptor beta chain was captured by sequencing in a study of CD8 T cells in Susac syndrome. Overall study findings and caveats: That the number of individuals in its TCR sequencing and HLA analysis was relatively small was acknowledged by the study.

The V end was cut by 5 bases, the J end by 1 base, with 5 bases between. The V gene's germline CDR1 is SNHLY and CDR2 FYNNEI. The CDR3 length is 12 residues. When the RNA was reverse transcribed, random hexamers were used with an input of roughly 0.5 to 1 ug. Using its own MiXCR run on the immunoSEQ multiplex PCR reads, TCRdb lists one record per CDR3 protein. The repertoire holds 150,000 to 200,000 distinct CDR3 sequences, around 95% seen once, with just over 0.13% in the top ten. Sequencing targeted TCR beta in T cells from blood (CD8+ and CD4+). Controls were drawn from healthy donors and were matched for age and sex. TEMRA cells were FACS-enriched, with CD8+ and CD4+ T cells isolated negatively. Concerning this clonotype: The antigen is not known.

Sequenced input: CD4+ T cells from PBMCs. The source of this sequence is a human donor in good health. The V gene is TRBV2, the J gene TRBJ1-1, with D uncertain. The CDR3 DNA follows: TGTGCCAGCAGTCCACAGAACACTGAAGCTTTCTTT. Its protein is CASSPQNTEAFF.